The clone carrying this TCR beta chain was recorded once. The antigen is undetermined. The sample originates from a study of CD4 T cells in relation to SARS-CoV-2 and coronaviruses. Overall study: ViraFEST: approximately 10-day antigen culture of PBMCs, then TCR beta CDR3 sequencing. Findings of the study overall: Samples before the pandemic and after infection were not matched within any donor.

Before the COVID-19 pandemic, during about 2010-2019, CD4+ T cells were taken from unexposed donors. The cells were cultured for 10 days before CD4+ T cells were isolated. As cell numbers allowed, unexposed-donor CD4+ T cells faced SARS-CoV-2 S/N and four cold-coronavirus spikes. On days 3 and 7, cultures got half fresh IL-2 medium. Trimming took off 1 base at V and 5 bases at J, with 6 bases between the two ends. The CDR3 runs to 13 residues. TCRdb's copy holds only in-frame clones and misses some; the assay was immunoSEQ multiplex PCR. This table has 15,000 to 20,000 clones, more than 75% appearing once.

This clonotype was obtained from a human donor in good health. The sequencing sample was made of CD4+ T cells from PBMCs, cultured in vitro. The V call is TRBV12-3 or TRBV12-4, the J call TRBJ2-1; no definite D call. CDR3 sequence: CASSLGLDNEQFF. The CDR3 region has the DNA TGTGCCAGCAGTTTAGGGCTTGACAATGAGCAGTTCTTC.